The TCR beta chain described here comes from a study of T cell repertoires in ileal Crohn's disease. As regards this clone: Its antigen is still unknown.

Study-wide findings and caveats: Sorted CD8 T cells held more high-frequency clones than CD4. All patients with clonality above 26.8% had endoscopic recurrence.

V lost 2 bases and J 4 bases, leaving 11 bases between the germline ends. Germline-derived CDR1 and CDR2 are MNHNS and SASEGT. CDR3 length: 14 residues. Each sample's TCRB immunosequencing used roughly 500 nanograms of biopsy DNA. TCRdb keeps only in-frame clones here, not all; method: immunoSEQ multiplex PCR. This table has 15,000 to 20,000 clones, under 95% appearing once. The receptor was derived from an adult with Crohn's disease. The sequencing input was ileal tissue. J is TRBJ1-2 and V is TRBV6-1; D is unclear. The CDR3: CASSERMRAYGYTF. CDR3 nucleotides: TGTGCCAGCAGTGAAAGGATGAGGGCCTATGGCTACACCTTC.